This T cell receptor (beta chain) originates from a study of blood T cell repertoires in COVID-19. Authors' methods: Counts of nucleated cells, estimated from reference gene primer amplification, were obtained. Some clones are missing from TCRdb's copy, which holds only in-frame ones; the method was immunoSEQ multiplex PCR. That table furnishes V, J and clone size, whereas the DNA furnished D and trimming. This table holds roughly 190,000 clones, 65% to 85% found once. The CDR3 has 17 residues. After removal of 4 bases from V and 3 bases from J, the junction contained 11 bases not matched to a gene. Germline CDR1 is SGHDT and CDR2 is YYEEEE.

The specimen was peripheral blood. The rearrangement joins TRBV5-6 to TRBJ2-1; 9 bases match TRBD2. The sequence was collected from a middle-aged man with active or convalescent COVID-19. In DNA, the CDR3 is TGTGCCAGCAGCCTCCCCTCAAGCGGGGGGATCTACAATGAGCAGTTCTTC. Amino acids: CASSLPSSGGIYNEQFF.